This T cell receptor (beta chain) appears in the sequencing data of a study of T-cell reconstitution after alpha-beta-depleted transplantation in children. A library of TCRbeta sequences, prepared with unique molecular identifiers, was generated. In TCRdb, the PCR reads were re-called with MiXCR into one record per CDR3 protein. In the table there are a few hundred thousand distinct CDR3 sequences, more than 7.5% of which are singletons. CDR1 and CDR2 (germline): DFQATT, SNEGSKA (reference sequence). V was clipped by 1 base and J by 3 bases; unmatched bases: 4. The length of the CDR3 is 14 residues. This clonotype appeared many times.

Material: PBMCs from the stem cell graft donor, obtained from the stem cell graft. The TCR comes from a human donor who donated a stem cell graft to a child with SCID. The chain carries TRBV20-1 and TRBJ2-7, with 9 bases identical to TRBD1. The CDR3 is CSARVTGGNYEQYF. The CDR3, as DNA: TGCAGTGCTAGAGTTACAGGGGGCAACTACGAGCAGTACTTC.